The 32 T cell receptor beta chains presented below share a single source sample, sequenced in a study of shared clonotypes between healthy human individuals. The assay was immunoSEQ multiplex PCR, and TCRdb's table has in-frame clones only and misses some. Among 1.5 million to 2.5 million clones, 85% to 95% were seen once, and the ten largest hold 1.2%. In the naive CD8 group, cells lacked CD45RO and were positively selected for CCR7, so terminally differentiated effector memory CD45RA+ cells were left out. Sequencing was done on a sample of naive CD8+ T cells sorted from blood. The receptor source for this set is a man between 18 and 29 years old in good health.

The chain couples TRBV5-4 to TRBJ2-7; TRBD1 agrees at 10 bases. The CDR3 sequence is 13 residues long. The germline V gene encodes CDR1 SGHNT and CDR2 YYREEE (reference sequence). V trimming: 7 bases; J trimming: 5 bases; junction bases outside the gene matches: 6. The CDR3 DNA reads as TGTGCCAGCGGGGGACAGGGGATAGACGAGCAGTACTTC. Translation: CASGGQGIDEQYF.

The chain is built from TRBV9 and TRBJ2-1; 10 nucleotides agree with TRBD2. There are 15 residues in the CDR3. J gave up 8 bases and V 0 bases, and 5 bases lay outside the gene matches. The germline CDR1 and CDR2 sequences are SGDLS and YYNGEE. CDR3 sequence (DNA): TGTGCCAGCAGCGTAGGAAGCGGGAGGGCCCATGAGCAGTTCTTC. It codes for CASSVGSGRAHEQFF.

The chain carries TRBV27 and TRBJ2-5, with 7 nucleotides matching TRBD2. Losses at the gene ends were 4 bases for V and 5 bases for J; bases not matched to a gene: 7. This CDR3 spans 14 amino acids. Germline V CDR1 and CDR2: MNHEY, SMNVEV (reference sequence). CDR3 coding DNA: TGTGCCAGCAGTTCCCGACTAGCCCCTGAGACCCAGTACTTC. This translates into CASSSRLAPETQYF.

This rearrangement joins TRBV19 to TRBJ2-2; D remains unclear. CDR1 and CDR2 from the germline V gene are LNHDA and SQIVND (reference sequence). Trimming pared 5 bases from V and 5 bases from J, leaving 6 bases between. The CDR3 contains 12 residues. The CDR3 nucleotides read TGTGCCAGTAGTGATGCAACCGGGGAGCTGTTTTTT. Encoded protein: CASSDATGELFF. Full variable domain (remainder filled in from reference TRBV19 and TRBJ2-2): DGGITQSPKYLFRKEGQNVTLSCEQNLNHDAMYWYRQDPGQGLRLIYYSQIVNDFQKGDIAEGYSVSREKKESFPLTVTSAQKNPTAFYLCASSDATGELFFGEGSRLTVL.

The rearrangement uses TRBV13 and TRBJ1-4, with unresolved D. Deletions cut 0 bases from V and 6 bases from J, with 11 bases between. The CDR3 is made up of 15 amino acids. The germline V gene encodes CDR1 PRHDT and CDR2 FYEKMQ (reference sequence). The CDR3, as DNA: TGTGCCAGCAGCTTAGGTGCGGGCCAGGATGAAAAACTGTTTTTT. This encodes CASSLGAGQDEKLFF.

DNA of the CDR3: TGCGCCAGCAGCTTGAGGGGCCTTAGCGGGAGATTCTACGAGCAGTACTTC. Its protein product is CASSLRGLSGRFYEQYF. The genes are TRBV5-1 and TRBJ2-7; 9 bases match TRBD2. J lost 3 bases, V lost 1 base, and 11 bases had no gene match. CDR3 length: 17 amino acids. The germline CDR1 and CDR2 sequences are SGHRS and YFSETQ.

This clone was seen only once. The chain joins TRBV10-3 to TRBJ2-7, with 10 bases aligning to TRBD1. This CDR3 is 14 amino acids long. Losses at the gene ends were 4 bases for V and 4 bases for J; bases not matched to a gene: 4. From germline, CDR1 is ENHRY and CDR2 SYGVKD. The DNA for the CDR3 is TGTGCCATCAGTGGGGAGGGACAGGGGTACGAGCAGTACTTC. As protein: CAISGEGQGYEQYF.

V is TRBV10-3 and J is TRBJ2-7, with TRBD1 matching over 9 bases. The CDR3 is 11 amino acids. After removal of 10 bases from V and 4 bases from J, the junction contained 2 bases not matched to a gene. CDR1 is ENHRY and CDR2 is SYGVKD in the germline V gene. CDR3 DNA: TGTGCCACCGGACAGGGGTACGAGCAGTACTTC. Its translation: CATGQGYEQYF.

This chain links TRBV11-2 with TRBJ2-5; 11 bases match TRBD2. From germline, CDR1 is SGHAT and CDR2 FQNNGV. This CDR3 comprises 17 residues. The ends lost 3 bases at V and 4 bases at J; junction bases unmatched: 10. The DNA of the CDR3 is TGTGCCAGCAGCTTCCCCCCGACTAGCGGGGCCAGAGAGACCCAGTACTTC. Translation: CASSFPPTSGARETQYF.

The rearrangement links TRBV5-6 to TRBJ2-1; D not certain. Germline V CDR1 and CDR2: SGHDT, YYEEEE. V was clipped by 1 base and J by 7 bases, with 6 bases between them. The CDR3 spans 12 residues. CDR3 in amino acids: CASSLRANEQFF. As DNA, the CDR3 is TGTGCCAGCAGCTTGAGGGCGAATGAGCAGTTCTTC.

J is TRBJ2-5 and V is TRBV11-2; D call uncertain. Trimming took 5 bases from V and 5 from J, leaving 6 bases between them. CDR3 length equals 11 residues. In germline, CDR1 is SGHAT, CDR2 FQNNGV. The CDR3 sequence: CASSNGETQYF. In DNA, the CDR3 is TGTGCCAGCAGCAACGGCGAGACCCAGTACTTC.

The chain recombines TRBV9 with TRBJ1-6; no firm D call. Between the trimmed V and J ends, which lost 4 bases and 10 bases, there was a span of 15 bases. Germline V gives CDR1 SGDLS, CDR2 YYNGEE. This CDR3 contains 14 residues. DNA for the CDR3: TGTGCCAGCAGCTACAGCCTCTCGGCGTCACCCCTCCACTTT. Translating it yields CASSYSLSASPLHF.

This clone has just one count. Written as DNA, the CDR3 is TGTGCCAGCAGCTCCACAGGGGACTATGGCTACACCTTC. It yields the protein CASSSTGDYGYTF. The V gene is TRBV6-5, the J gene TRBJ1-2; TRBD1 matches at 7 bases. The junction had 4 bases not matched to a gene; V was cut back by 6 bases and J by 3 bases. Germline CDR1 and CDR2: MNHEY and SVGAGI. The CDR3 is made up of 13 amino acids.

J is TRBJ2-7 and V is TRBV21-1; the DNA was not used to check the table's D call, TRBD1. TRBV21-1 corresponds to a pseudogene. This CDR3 spans 14 amino acids. DNA for the CDR3: TGTGCCAGCAACAATCGACAGGGTCCACACGAGCAGTACTTC. Translated: CASNNRQGPHEQYF.

J is TRBJ2-2 and V is TRBV6-1; D is possibly TRBD2 (5 bases). The V end was cut by 6 bases, the J end by 5 bases, with 13 bases between. The germline CDR1 and CDR2 sequences are MNHNS and SASEGT. The CDR3 has 14 residues. CDR3 residues: CASRDFGVTGELFF. The DNA of the CDR3 is TGTGCCAGCAGGGACTTTGGGGTAACCGGGGAGCTGTTTTTT.

This chain connects TRBV4-1 to TRBJ1-3; 7 nucleotides agree with TRBD1. This CDR3 region has 15 residues. The germline V gene encodes CDR1 MGHRA and CDR2 YSYEKL. Germline trimming cut 1 base from V and 2 bases from J; bases unmatched to any gene: 2. The CDR3 DNA follows: TGCGCCAGCAGCCAAGCAGGACAGGCTGGAAACACCATATATTTT. It translates to CASSQAGQAGNTIYF.

The chain carries TRBV19 and TRBJ1-4, with D tentatively TRBD1 (6 bases). The CDR3 runs to 15 residues. V gave up 2 bases and J gave up 3 bases, with 10 bases separating them. Germline lookup yields CDR1 LNHDA and CDR2 SQIVND (reference sequence). The CDR3 sequence is CASSIWGAANEKLFF. DNA of the CDR3: TGTGCCAGTAGTATATGGGGGGCCGCTAATGAAAAACTGTTTTTT. The variable domain in full, completed from reference TRBV19 and TRBJ1-4, reads DGGITQSPKYLFRKEGQNVTLSCEQNLNHDAMYWYRQDPGQGLRLIYYSQIVNDFQKGDIAEGYSVSREKKESFPLTVTSAQKNPTAFYLCASSIWGAANEKLFFGSGTQLSVL.

The chain combines TRBV29-1 with TRBJ2-3; D not certain. The CDR3 consists of 17 residues. The ends were cut back, 6 bases at V and 2 bases at J, with 24 bases in the middle. Germline loops: CDR1 SQVTM, CDR2 ANQGSEA. The CDR3 loop reads CSVTEAFHGTFTDTQYF. CDR3 DNA sequence: TGCAGCGTCACTGAAGCTTTCCACGGAACCTTCACAGATACGCAGTATTTT.

Remarks on this clone: Relative to the germline gene, one junction end is altered; a read error may explain this. The chain is built from TRBV7-7 and TRBJ2-7, with a tentative D call TRBD2 (6 bases). Germline CDR1 and CDR2: SSHAT and FNYEAQ (reference sequence). The CDR3 is made up of 13 amino acids. CDR3 nucleotides: TGTGCTAGCAGCTCCGGGGGCTCCTACGAGCAGTACTTC. Translated, it gives CASSSGGSYEQYF.

This sequence joins TRBV5-6 and TRBJ1-6; 9 nucleotides agree with TRBD1. This CDR3 region has 17 residues. J lost 6 bases, V lost 0 bases, and 7 bases had no gene match. CDR1 and CDR2 (germline): SGHDT, YYEEEE. In DNA form, the CDR3 reads TGTGCCAGCAGCTTGGAGGGACAGGGTTTACTTAATTCACCCCTCCACTTT. Translation: CASSLEGQGLLNSPLHF.

This sequence joins TRBV30 and TRBJ1-4; TRBD1 is a possible D gene (5 bases). The CDR3 runs 14 residues. V was pared by 0 bases and J by 5 bases, with 10 bases between. Germline V gene data show CDR1 as GTSNPN and CDR2 as SVGIG (reference sequence). The DNA of the CDR3 is TGTGCCTGGAGTGTTAAGGGACCAAATGAAAAACTGTTTTTT. It yields the protein CAWSVKGPNEKLFF.

This chain uses TRBV5-1 with TRBJ2-7; D is possibly TRBD2 (6 bases). V lost 0 bases, J lost 3 bases, and 13 bases lay in between. From germline, CDR1 is SGHRS and CDR2 YFSETQ. The length of the CDR3 is 15 residues. The CDR3 coding sequence is TGCGCCAGCAGCTTGGGGGGGACTGCTGGCTACGAGCAGTACTTC. This translates into CASSLGGTAGYEQYF. Variable domain in full (rest from reference TRBV5-1 and TRBJ2-7): KAGVTQTPRYLIKTRGQQVTLSCSPISGHRSVSWYQQTPGQGLQFLFEYFSETQRNKGNFPGRFSGRQFSNSRSEMNVSTLELGDSALYLCASSLGGTAGYEQYFGPGTRLTVT.

CDR3 DNA: TGTGCCAGCAGCTATACCGGGACAGTCAATGAGCAGTTCTTC. Its translation: CASSYTGTVNEQFF. The chain combines TRBV5-6 with TRBJ2-1; 7 bases agree with TRBD1. J lost 6 bases, V lost 3 bases, and 6 bases had no gene match. The germline gives CDR1 SGHDT, CDR2 YYEEEE. The CDR3 sequence is 14 residues long.

This clone was recorded only once. The CDR3 nucleotides are TGTGCCAGCAGTCCGAATAGGGACTATTACTATGGCTACACCTTC. Protein sequence: CASSPNRDYYYGYTF. This sequence joins TRBV28 and TRBJ1-2, with a possible D match to TRBD1 (5 bases). Trimming left V 5 bases short and J 3 bases short, with 16 bases between. The length of the CDR3 is 15 residues. Looked up from germline, CDR1 is MDHEN and CDR2 is SYDVKM.

Only one count was recorded for this clone. The gene calls are TRBV9 and TRBJ2-7, with a weak D call TRBD1 (6 bases). The CDR3 consists of 15 residues. Looked up from germline, CDR1 is SGDLS and CDR2 is YYNGEE. V was cut by 2 bases and J by 3 bases, with 15 bases left in between. The CDR3 region is CASSVNPTGHYEQYF. DNA of the CDR3: TGTGCCAGCAGCGTCAACCCGACAGGCCACTACGAGCAGTACTTC.

This clone is a singleton in its sample. This rearrangement joins TRBV20-1 to TRBJ2-7; D call uncertain. The CDR3 is 11 residues long. The germline V gene encodes CDR1 DFQATT and CDR2 SNEGSKA (reference sequence). V was pared by 6 bases and J by 7 bases, with 13 bases between. The CDR3 sequence: CSARGPEEQYF. The DNA for the CDR3 is TGCAGTGCCCGTGGACCCGAGGAGCAGTACTTC.

The chain recombines TRBV6-5 with TRBJ1-1; D unresolved. Germline assignment: CDR1 MNHEY and CDR2 SVGAGI. The CDR3 has 15 residues. Trimming stripped 4 bases from V and 1 base from J, with 13 bases between. The CDR3 sequence is CASSSDTRGNTEAFF. CDR3 sequence (DNA): TGTGCCAGCAGTTCAGATACCCGGGGGAACACTGAAGCTTTCTTT.

CDR3 in amino acids: CASSLERQGGSHGGYTF. The CDR3 bases are TGTGCCAGCAGCTTGGAAAGACAGGGGGGCTCCCATGGGGGCTACACCTTC. The rearrangement uses TRBV5-4 and TRBJ1-2, with 9 bases fitting TRBD1. The germline V gene encodes CDR1 SGHNT and CDR2 YYREEE (reference sequence). V trimming: 0 bases; J trimming: 8 bases; junction bases outside the gene matches: 14. The CDR3 covers 17 residues.

The CDR3 DNA sequence: TGTGCCAGCAGACAGGGTGGTACCGAGCAGTACTTC. As protein: CASRQGGTEQYF. The chain is built from TRBV6-1 and TRBJ2-7, with a weak D call TRBD1 (6 bases). Trimming took off 6 bases at V and 6 bases at J, with 12 bases between the two ends. Germline loops: CDR1 MNHNS, CDR2 SASEGT. CDR3 size: 12 residues.

V and J are TRBV6-1 and TRBJ2-7; D is ambiguous. The V gene's germline CDR1 is MNHNS and CDR2 SASEGT. V gave up 1 base and J gave up 3 bases, with 4 bases separating them. This CDR3 region has 12 residues. The CDR3 loop reads CASSEGIYEQYF. CDR3 nucleotide sequence: TGTGCCAGCAGTGAAGGGATCTACGAGCAGTACTTC.

There are a few counts of this clone. The chain joins TRBV4-1 to TRBJ1-2; no clear D gene. The germline V gene encodes CDR1 MGHRA and CDR2 YSYEKL. V dropped 1 base and J dropped 3 bases, with 12 bases sitting between them. The CDR3 is made up of 15 amino acids. CDR3 region: CASSQVRQSDYGYTF. The CDR3 DNA is TGCGCCAGCAGCCAAGTGAGGCAATCGGACTATGGCTACACCTTC.

This chain connects TRBV4-3 to TRBJ2-3; D is undetermined. Germline values: CDR1 LGHNA, CDR2 YSLEER. This CDR3 is 16 amino acids long. Trimming took off 1 base at V and 1 base at J, with 12 bases between the two ends. CDR3 nucleotide sequence: TGCGCCAGCAGCCAAGGGGCAAGTTGGGGCACAGATACGCAGTATTTT. This encodes CASSQGASWGTDTQYF.